Described below is a single T cell receptor (beta chain) sequence and its context. This entry comes from a study of cytomegalovirus exposure and HLA in healthy donors. Germline CDR1 SGDLS, CDR2 YYNGEE. The J segment lost 2 bases and the V segment lost 4 bases, leaving 4 bases of the junction unmatched. The CDR3 totals 15 residues. PCR involved 60 Vbeta and 13 Jbeta primers. Repertoires were generated with immunoSEQ multiplex PCR, while TCRdb's copy carries only in-frame clones and drops some. The sample consists of some 100,000 clones, over 60% of them appearing once. The sample consisted of PBMCs. The chain joins TRBV9 to TRBJ1-2, with 11 bases identical to TRBD1. This TCR was recovered from a female donor in good health and CMV-seropositive. The CDR3 region has the DNA TGTGCCAGCAGCTCGGGACAGGGGGGAAACTATGGCTACACCTTC. Translating gives CASSSGQGGNYGYTF.